The 8 T cell receptor beta chains below come from one sample, sequenced in a study of early T cells in non-severe SARS-CoV-2 infection. MiXCR was run by TCRdb on the 5' RACE reads, yielding one entry per CDR3 protein. The table has roughly 60,000 distinct CDR3 sequences, 6% to 8.5% seen once. Specimen: whole blood. These receptors were taken from an adult who was a healthcare worker with PCR-confirmed SARS-CoV-2 infection or an uninfected control (not recorded which).

The chain carries TRBV29-1 and TRBJ1-5; D gene unclear. The germline V gene has CDR1 SQVTM and CDR2 ANQGSEA. Trimming shortened V by 4 bases and J by 5 bases, and 12 bases separated the two germline ends. This CDR3 has 13 amino acids. CDR3 nucleotides: TGCAGCGTTGCGAGTCAACCGGATCAGCCCCAGCATTTT. This translates into CSVASQPDQPQHF.

This clonotype was seen many times. The genes are TRBV7-2 and TRBJ2-3; no reliable D call. CDR3 length equals 12 residues. The germline V gene has CDR1 SGHTA and CDR2 FQGNSA. Trimming removed 5 bases at V and 6 bases at J, with 9 bases between. The CDR3 here is CASSPAGDTQYF. The CDR3 region has the DNA TGTGCCAGCAGCCCCGCCGGGGATACGCAGTATTTT.

This clonotype was counted at least ten times. The rearrangement links TRBV30 to TRBJ1-2, with 7 positions matching TRBD1. The J segment lost 6 bases and the V segment lost 2 bases, leaving 3 bases of the junction unmatched. This CDR3 region has 12 residues. Per the germline V gene, CDR1 is GTSNPN and CDR2 is SVGIG (reference sequence). The CDR3 here is CAWSLTGHGYTF. DNA of the CDR3: TGTGCCTGGAGTCTGACAGGGCATGGCTACACCTTC.

This clonotype was seen a handful of times. The chain carries TRBV7-9 and TRBJ2-7; unclear D gene. V lost 1 base and J lost 7, with 17 bases in between. Germline-derived CDR1 and CDR2 are SEHNR and FQNEAQ (reference sequence). The CDR3 spans 15 residues. The CDR3 nucleotides read TGTGCCAGCAGCTTAGTTGGGCCCGCCGGTGTTGAGCAGTACTTC. Protein sequence: CASSLVGPAGVEQYF.

This clonotype was seen a few times. The rearrangement uses TRBV6-5 and TRBJ2-1; 7 nucleotides align to TRBD2. V lost 2 bases, J lost 5 bases, and 9 bases stayed unmatched. This CDR3 contains 16 residues. Per the germline V gene, CDR1 is MNHEY and CDR2 is SVGAGI. CDR3 sequence reads: CASSYRPAGKNNEQFF. Here the CDR3 DNA reads TGTGCCAGCAGTTACCGTCCAGCGGGAAAAAACAATGAGCAGTTCTTC.

V usage is TRBV6-5 and J usage is TRBJ2-7, with 8 positions matching TRBD2. The CDR3 covers 13 residues. The ends lost 6 bases at V and 6 bases at J; junction bases unmatched: 7. The germline gives CDR1 MNHEY, CDR2 SVGAGI. The chain's CDR3 is CASRPSGRGEQYF. The CDR3 DNA sequence: TGTGCCAGCAGACCCAGCGGGAGAGGCGAGCAGTACTTC.

This clonotype was detected many times. This chain joins TRBV5-1 and TRBJ1-5; no clear D gene. Germline CDR1 and CDR2: SGHRS and YFSETQ. The CDR3 consists of 14 residues. V was clipped by 4 bases and J by 2 bases, with 10 bases between them. The CDR3 nucleotides read TGCGCCAGCAGCCCAAGTATGGGCAATCAGCCCCAGCATTTT. Amino acid sequence: CASSPSMGNQPQHF.

The chain is built from TRBV2 and TRBJ1-1; D is unresolved. The length of the CDR3 is 14 residues. V shed 6 bases and J shed 1 base, with 12 bases lying between them. Germline CDR1 and CDR2: SNHLY and FYNNEI. CDR3 DNA sequence: TGTGCCAGCAGACGGGCCAGTTCGAACACTGAAGCTTTCTTT. Translated: CASRRASSNTEAFF.